The sequence of this T cell receptor (beta chain) was determined in a study of CD8 T cells in Susac syndrome. It was with random hexamers that roughly 0.45 to 1 ug RNA was reverse transcribed. The authors amplified TCR beta CDR3 across 54 Vbeta and 13 Jbeta using immunoSEQ multiplex PCR. TCRdb redid the calling of the immunoSEQ multiplex PCR reads with MiXCR, one entry per CDR3 protein. The sample holds hundreds of thousands of distinct CDR3 sequences, about 94% seen once. TCR beta sequencing was performed on blood CD8+ and CD4+ T cells. TEMRA cells were enriched by FACS, while CD8+ and CD4+ T cells were obtained through a negative isolation that was performed magnetically. This CDR3 region has 15 residues. Germline values: CDR1 DFQATT, CDR2 SNEGSKA (reference sequence). V was pared by 4 bases and J by 3 bases, with 17 bases between. On this clonotype: As yet, its antigen is unknown.

Study-level results: The CD4+ T cell repertoires that were profiled in Susac syndrome showed no clonal expansion.

This chain uses TRBV20-1 with TRBJ2-3, with D perhaps TRBD2 (6 bases). Sequenced input: CD4+ T cells from PBMCs. The origin of this receptor is a human donor with Susac syndrome. This CDR3 is CSAIGDSGRTDTQYF. CDR3 in DNA: TGCAGTGCTATCGGGGACTCCGGAAGAACAGATACGCAGTATTTT.